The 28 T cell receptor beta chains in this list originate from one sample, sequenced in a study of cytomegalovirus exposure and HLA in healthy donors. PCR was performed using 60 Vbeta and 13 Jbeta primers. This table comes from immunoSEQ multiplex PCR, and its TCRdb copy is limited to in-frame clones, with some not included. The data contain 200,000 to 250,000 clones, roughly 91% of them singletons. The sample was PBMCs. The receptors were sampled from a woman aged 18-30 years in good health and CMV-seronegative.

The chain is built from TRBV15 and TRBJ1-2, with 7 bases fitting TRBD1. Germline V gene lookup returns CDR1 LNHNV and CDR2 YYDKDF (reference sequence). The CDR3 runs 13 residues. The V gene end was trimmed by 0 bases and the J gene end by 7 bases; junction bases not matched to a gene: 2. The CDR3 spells CATSRDYRGGYTF. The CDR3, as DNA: TGTGCCACCAGCAGAGATTACAGGGGTGGCTACACCTTC.

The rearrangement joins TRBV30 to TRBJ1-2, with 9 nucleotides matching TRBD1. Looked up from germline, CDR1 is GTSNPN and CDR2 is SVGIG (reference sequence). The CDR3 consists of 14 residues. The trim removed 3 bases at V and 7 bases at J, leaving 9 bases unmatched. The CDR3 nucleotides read TGTGCCTGGAGCGGGGACAGGGTGATCTCTGGCTACACCTTC. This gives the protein CAWSGDRVISGYTF.

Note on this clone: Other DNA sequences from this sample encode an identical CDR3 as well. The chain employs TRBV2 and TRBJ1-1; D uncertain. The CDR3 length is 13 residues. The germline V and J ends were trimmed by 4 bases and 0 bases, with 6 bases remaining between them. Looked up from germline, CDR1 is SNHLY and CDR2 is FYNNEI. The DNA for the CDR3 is TGTGCCAGCAGTGGCCAGATGAACACTGAAGCTTTCTTT. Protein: CASSGQMNTEAFF.

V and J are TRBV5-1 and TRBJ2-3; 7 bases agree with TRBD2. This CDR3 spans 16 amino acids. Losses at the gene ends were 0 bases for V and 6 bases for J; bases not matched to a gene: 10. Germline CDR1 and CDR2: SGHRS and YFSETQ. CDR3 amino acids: CASSLDRTAGPDTQYF. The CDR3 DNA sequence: TGCGCCAGCAGCTTGGACAGAACAGCGGGGCCCGATACGCAGTATTTT.

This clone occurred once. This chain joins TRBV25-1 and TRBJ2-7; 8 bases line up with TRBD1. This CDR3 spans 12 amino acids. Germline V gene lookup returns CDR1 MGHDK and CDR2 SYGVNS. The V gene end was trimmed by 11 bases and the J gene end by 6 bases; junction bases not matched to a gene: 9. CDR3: CASRGRGPEQYF. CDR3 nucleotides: TGTGCCTCGCGGGGCAGGGGGCCCGAGCAGTACTTC.

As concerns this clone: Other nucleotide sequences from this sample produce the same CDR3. The CDR3 sequence is CASSATGESYEQYF. CDR3 bases: TGTGCCAGTAGTGCGACAGGGGAATCCTACGAGCAGTACTTC. This chain uses TRBV19 with TRBJ2-7; 8 bases line up with TRBD1. This CDR3 spans 14 amino acids. The V gene end was trimmed by 5 bases and the J gene end by 1 base; junction bases not matched to a gene: 4. The germline gives CDR1 LNHDA, CDR2 SQIVND (reference sequence). The whole variable domain, remainder taken from reference TRBV19 and TRBJ2-7, is DGGITQSPKYLFRKEGQNVTLSCEQNLNHDAMYWYRQDPGQGLRLIYYSQIVNDFQKGDIAEGYSVSREKKESFPLTVTSAQKNPTAFYLCASSATGESYEQYFGPGTRLTVT.

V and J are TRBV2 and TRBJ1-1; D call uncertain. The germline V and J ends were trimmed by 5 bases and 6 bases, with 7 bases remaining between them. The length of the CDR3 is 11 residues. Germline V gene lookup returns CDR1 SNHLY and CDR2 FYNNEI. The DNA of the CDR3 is TGTGCCAGCAGTCCCTCAGCTGAAGCTTTCTTT. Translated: CASSPSAEAFF.

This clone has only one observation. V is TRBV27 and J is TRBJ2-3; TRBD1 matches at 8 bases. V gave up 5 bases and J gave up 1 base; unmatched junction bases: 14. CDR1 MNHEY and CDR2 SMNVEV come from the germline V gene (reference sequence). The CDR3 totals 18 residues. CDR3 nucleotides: TGTGCCAGCAGTAATTTAAAGATCGGGACAGGACGCACAGATACGCAGTATTTT. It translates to CASSNLKIGTGRTDTQYF.

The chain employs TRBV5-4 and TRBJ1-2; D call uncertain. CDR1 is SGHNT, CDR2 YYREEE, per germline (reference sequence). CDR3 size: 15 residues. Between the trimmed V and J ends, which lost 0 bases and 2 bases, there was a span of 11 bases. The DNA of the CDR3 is TGTGCCAGCAGCTTGGCCGCACACATGAACTATGGCTACACCTTC. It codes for CASSLAAHMNYGYTF.

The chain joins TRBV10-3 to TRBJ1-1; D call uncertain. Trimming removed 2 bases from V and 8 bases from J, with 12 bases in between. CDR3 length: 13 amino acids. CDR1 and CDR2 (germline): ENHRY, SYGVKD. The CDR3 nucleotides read TGTGCCATCAGTGAGACGGGCGGGCGGGAAGCTTTCTTT. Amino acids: CAISETGGREAFF.

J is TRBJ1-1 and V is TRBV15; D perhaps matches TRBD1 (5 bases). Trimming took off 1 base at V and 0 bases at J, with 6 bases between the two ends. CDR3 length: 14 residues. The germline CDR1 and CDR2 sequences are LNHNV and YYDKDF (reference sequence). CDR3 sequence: CATSRGGVNTEAFF. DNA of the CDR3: TGTGCCACCAGCAGAGGGGGGGTGAACACTGAAGCTTTCTTT. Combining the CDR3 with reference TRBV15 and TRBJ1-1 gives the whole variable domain DAMVIQNPRYQVTQFGKPVTLSCSQTLNHNVMYWYQQKSSQAPKLLFHYYDKDFNNEADTPDNFQSRRPNTSFCFLDIRSPGLGDTAMYLCATSRGGVNTEAFFGQGTRLTVV.

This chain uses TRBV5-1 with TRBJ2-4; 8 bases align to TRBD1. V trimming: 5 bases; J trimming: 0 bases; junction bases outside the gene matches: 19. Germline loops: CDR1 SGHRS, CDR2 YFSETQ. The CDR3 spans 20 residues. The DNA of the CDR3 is TGCGCCAGCAGATGGACAGGGAACGAGGAGACACCTTTAGCCAAAAACATTCAGTACTTC. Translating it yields CASRWTGNEETPLAKNIQYF.

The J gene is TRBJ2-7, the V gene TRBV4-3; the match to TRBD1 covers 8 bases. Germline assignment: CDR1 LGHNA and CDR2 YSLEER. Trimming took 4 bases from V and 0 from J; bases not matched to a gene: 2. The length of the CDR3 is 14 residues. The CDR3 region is CASSLGQGSYEQYF. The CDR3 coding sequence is TGCGCCAGCAGCCTCGGACAGGGCTCCTACGAGCAGTACTTC.

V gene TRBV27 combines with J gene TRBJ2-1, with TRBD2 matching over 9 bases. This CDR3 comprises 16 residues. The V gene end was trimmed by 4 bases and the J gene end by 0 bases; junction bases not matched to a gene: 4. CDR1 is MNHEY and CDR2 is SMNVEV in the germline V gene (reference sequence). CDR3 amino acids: CASSSPAGGSYNEQFF. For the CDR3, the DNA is TGTGCCAGCAGTTCCCCAGCGGGGGGCTCCTACAATGAGCAGTTCTTC.

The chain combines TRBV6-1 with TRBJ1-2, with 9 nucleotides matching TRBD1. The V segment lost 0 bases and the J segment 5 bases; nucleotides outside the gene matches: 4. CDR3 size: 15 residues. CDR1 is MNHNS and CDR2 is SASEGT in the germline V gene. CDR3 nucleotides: TGTGCCAGCAGTGAAGCGTGGACAGGGGCGTATGGCTACACCTTC. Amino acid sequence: CASSEAWTGAYGYTF.

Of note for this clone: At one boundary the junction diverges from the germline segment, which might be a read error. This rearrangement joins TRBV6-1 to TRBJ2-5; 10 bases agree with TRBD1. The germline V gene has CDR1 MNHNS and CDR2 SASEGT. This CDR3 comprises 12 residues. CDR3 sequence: CASSEQRTGGDF. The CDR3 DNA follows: TGTGCCAGCAGTGAACAACGGACAGGGGGGGACTTC.

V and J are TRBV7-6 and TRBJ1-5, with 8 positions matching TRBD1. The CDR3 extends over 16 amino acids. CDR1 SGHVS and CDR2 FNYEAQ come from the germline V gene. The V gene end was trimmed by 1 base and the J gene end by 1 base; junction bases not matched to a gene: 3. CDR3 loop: CASSLGQGRSNQPQHF. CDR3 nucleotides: TGTGCCAGCAGCTTAGGACAGGGGAGGAGCAATCAGCCCCAGCATTTT.

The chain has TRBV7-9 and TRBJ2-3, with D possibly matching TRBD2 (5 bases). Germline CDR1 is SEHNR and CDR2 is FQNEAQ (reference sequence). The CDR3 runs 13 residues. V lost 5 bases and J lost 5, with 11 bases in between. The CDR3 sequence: CASSEGEVDTQYF. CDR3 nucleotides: TGTGCCAGCAGCGAGGGTGAGGTAGATACGCAGTATTTT.

The CDR3 DNA reads TGTGCCACCAGCAGAAGCCCCCGGGAAGTTGAAAAACTGTTTTTT. This translates into CATSRSPREVEKLFF. This sequence joins TRBV15 and TRBJ1-4; no definite D call. Looked up from germline, CDR1 is LNHNV and CDR2 is YYDKDF (reference sequence). The CDR3 is 15 amino acids. Trimming removed 2 bases from V and 7 bases from J, with 14 bases in between.

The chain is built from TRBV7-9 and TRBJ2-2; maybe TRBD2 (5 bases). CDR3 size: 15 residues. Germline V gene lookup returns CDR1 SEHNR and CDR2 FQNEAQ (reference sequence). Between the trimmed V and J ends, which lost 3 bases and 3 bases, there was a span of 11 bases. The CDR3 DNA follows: TGTGCCAGCAGCTTCCGTATCGGGGACACCGGGGAGCTGTTTTTT. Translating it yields CASSFRIGDTGELFF.

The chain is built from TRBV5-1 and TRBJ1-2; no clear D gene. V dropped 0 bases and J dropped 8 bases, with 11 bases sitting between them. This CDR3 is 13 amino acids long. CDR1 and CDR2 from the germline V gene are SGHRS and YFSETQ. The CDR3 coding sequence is TGCGCCAGCAGCTTGGCCTATGTCTGGGGCTACACCTTC. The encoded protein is CASSLAYVWGYTF.

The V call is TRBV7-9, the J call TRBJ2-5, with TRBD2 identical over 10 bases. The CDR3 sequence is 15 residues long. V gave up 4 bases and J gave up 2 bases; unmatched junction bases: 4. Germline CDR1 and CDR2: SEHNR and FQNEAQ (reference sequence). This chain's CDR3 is CASSSRTSGQETQYF. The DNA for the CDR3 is TGTGCCAGCAGCTCCCGGACTAGCGGACAAGAGACCCAGTACTTC.

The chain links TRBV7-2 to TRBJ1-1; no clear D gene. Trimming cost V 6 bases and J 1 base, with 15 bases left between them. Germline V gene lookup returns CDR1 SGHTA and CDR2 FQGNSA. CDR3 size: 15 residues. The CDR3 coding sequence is TGTGCCAGCAGATGGGAGACACTATCGAACACTGAAGCTTTCTTT. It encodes CASRWETLSNTEAFF. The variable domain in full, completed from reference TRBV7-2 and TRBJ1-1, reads GAGVSQSPSNKVTEKGKDVELRCDPISGHTALYWYRQSLGQGLEFLIYFQGNSAPDKSGLPSDRFSAERTGGSVSTLTIQRTQQEDSAVYLCASRWETLSNTEAFFGQGTRLTVV.

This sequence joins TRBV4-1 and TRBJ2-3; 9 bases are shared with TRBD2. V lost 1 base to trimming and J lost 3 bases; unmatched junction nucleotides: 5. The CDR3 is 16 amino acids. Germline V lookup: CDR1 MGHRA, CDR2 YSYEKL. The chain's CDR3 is CASSQVSLAGTDTQYF. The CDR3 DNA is TGCGCCAGCAGCCAAGTGTCGCTAGCGGGAACAGATACGCAGTATTTT.

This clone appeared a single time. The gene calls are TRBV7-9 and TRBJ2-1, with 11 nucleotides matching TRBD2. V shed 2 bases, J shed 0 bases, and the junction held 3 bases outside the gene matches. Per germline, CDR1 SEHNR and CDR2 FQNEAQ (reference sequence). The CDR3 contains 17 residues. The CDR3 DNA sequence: TGTGCCAGCAGCTTATTCACTAGCGGGGGCTCCTACAATGAGCAGTTCTTC. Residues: CASSLFTSGGSYNEQFF.

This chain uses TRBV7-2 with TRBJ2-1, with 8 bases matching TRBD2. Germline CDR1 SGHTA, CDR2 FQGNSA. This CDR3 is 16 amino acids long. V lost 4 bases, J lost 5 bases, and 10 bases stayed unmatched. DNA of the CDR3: TGTGCCAGCAGCTCGGTAGCGGGAAGATGGAACAATGAGCAGTTCTTC. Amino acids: CASSSVAGRWNNEQFF.

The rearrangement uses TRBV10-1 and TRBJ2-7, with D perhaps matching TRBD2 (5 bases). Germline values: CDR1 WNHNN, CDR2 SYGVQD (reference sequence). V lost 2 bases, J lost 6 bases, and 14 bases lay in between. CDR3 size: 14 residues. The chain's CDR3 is CASSEDLEASEQYF. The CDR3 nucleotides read TGCGCCAGCAGTGAGGACCTGGAGGCGTCCGAGCAGTACTTC.

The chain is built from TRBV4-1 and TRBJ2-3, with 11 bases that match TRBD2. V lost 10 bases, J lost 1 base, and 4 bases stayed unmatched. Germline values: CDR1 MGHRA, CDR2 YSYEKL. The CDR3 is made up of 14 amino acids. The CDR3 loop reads CATPGLAGTDTQYF. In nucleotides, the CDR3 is TGCGCCACCCCGGGACTAGCGGGCACAGATACGCAGTATTTT.